The rows below give T cell receptor beta chains drawn from one sample of a study of cytomegalovirus exposure and HLA in healthy donors. Generated by immunoSEQ multiplex PCR, the TCRdb table keeps only in-frame clones and is missing some. Listed are 150,000 to 200,000 clones; roughly 0.83% falls within the top ten. The sample was PBMCs. These receptor sequences come from a young woman in good health and CMV-seropositive. Both conserved end residues are part of each CDR3. Fields, in order: V gene, J gene, D gene, CDR3 protein, CDR3 DNA. The D gene is left open where the match is weak.

TRBV5-1	TRBJ1-1	TRBD1	CASSLGQGMNTEAFF	TGCGCCAGCAGCTTGGGACAGGGGATGAACACTGAAGCTTTCTTT
TRBV4-1	TRBJ2-7	TRBD2	CASSPGLAGRTYEQYF	TGCGCCAGCAGCCCAGGACTAGCGGGTAGGACCTACGAGCAGTACTTC
TRBV27	TRBJ2-7	-	CASSLSGALYEQYF	TGTGCCAGCAGTTTGTCAGGGGCCCTCTACGAGCAGTACTTC
TRBV12-5	TRBJ1-5	-	CASGAGWARSSNQPQHF	TGTGCTAGTGGGGCGGGGTGGGCACGAAGCAGCAATCAGCCCCAGCATTTT
TRBV19	TRBJ1-6	-	CASSINPRTNSPLHF	TGTGCCAGTAGTATAAACCCGAGAACCAATTCACCCCTCCACTTT
TRBV19	TRBJ1-2	TRBD1	CASSIPGGDYGYTF	TGTGCCAGTAGTATCCCAGGGGGCGACTATGGCTACACCTTC
TRBV4-2	TRBJ2-1	-	CASSQERGRNYNEQFF	TGTGCCAGCAGCCAAGAACGGGGGAGGAACTACAATGAGCAGTTCTTC
TRBV7-2	TRBJ1-2	TRBD1	CASSLVAGGYGYTF	TGTGCCAGCAGCTTAGTTGCAGGGGGCTATGGCTACACCTTC
TRBV12-5	TRBJ2-7	-	CASGGDNYEQYF	TGTGCTAGTGGCGGGGACAACTACGAGCAGTACTTC
TRBV5-8	TRBJ1-1	-	CASSLNQGAAFF	TGTGCCAGCAGCTTGAATCAAGGGGCGGCTTTCTTT
TRBV13	TRBJ2-1	-	CASRKTSSYNEQFF	TGTGCCAGCCGGAAGACAAGCTCCTACAATGAGCAGTTCTTC
TRBV2	TRBJ1-1	-	CASSEDTILVDGFF	TGTGCCAGCAGTGAAGACACTATCCTAGTCGACGGTTTCTTT
TRBV28	TRBJ2-5	-	CASIDGGGETQYF	TGTGCCAGCATAGACGGAGGCGGAGAGACCCAGTACTTC
TRBV7-2	TRBJ2-2	-	CASSLDPVGELFF	TGTGCCAGCAGCTTAGATCCTGTCGGGGAGCTGTTTTTT
TRBV10-3	TRBJ2-6	-	CAISERVTGHSGANVLTF	TGTGCCATCAGTGAGAGGGTTACAGGGCACTCTGGGGCCAACGTCCTGACTTTC